What follows are 8 T cell receptor beta chains derived from one specimen sequenced in a study of T cell responses to AZD1222 COVID-19 vaccine. TCRdb's copy holds only in-frame clones and misses some; the assay was immunoSEQ multiplex PCR. Of roughly 150,000 clones detected, around 92% appear once; the ten largest clones hold around 2.3%. Material: peripheral blood, obtained on day 0 of AZD1222 vaccination. These TCRs come from an adult in good health.

The chain uses TRBV9 and TRBJ1-2; 9 bases are shared with TRBD1. CDR1 is SGDLS and CDR2 is YYNGEE in the germline V gene. J lost 4 bases, V lost 3 bases, and 7 bases had no gene match. The CDR3 totals 15 residues. The CDR3 is CASSARTGVFYGYTF. CDR3 DNA: TGTGCCAGCAGCGCCCGGACAGGGGTCTTCTATGGCTACACCTTC.

The rearrangement uses TRBV5-6 and TRBJ2-7; 9 nucleotides align to TRBD2. Germline V gene data show CDR1 as SGHDT and CDR2 as YYEEEE. The CDR3 covers 16 residues. J gave up 2 bases and V 2 bases, and 8 bases lay outside the gene matches. This chain's CDR3 is CASSFGLASGAYEQYF. Written as DNA, the CDR3 is TGTGCCAGCAGCTTTGGTTTAGCTAGCGGGGCCTACGAGCAGTACTTC. Based on the CDR3 plus reference TRBV5-6 and TRBJ2-7, the full variable domain is DAGVTQSPTHLIKTRGQQVTLRCSPKSGHDTVSWYQQALGQGPQFIFQYYEEEERQRGNFPDRFSGHQFPNYSSELNVNALLLGDSALYLCASSFGLASGAYEQYFGPGTRLTVT.

V usage is TRBV9 and J usage is TRBJ1-4; D may be TRBD1 (5 bases). Germline V gene lookup returns CDR1 SGDLS and CDR2 YYNGEE. This CDR3 has 15 residues. Trimming left V 4 bases short and J 9 bases short, with 19 bases between. The CDR3 DNA follows: TGTGCCAGCAGCCACCGGGACGGAACGAATCAAAAACTGTTTTTT. As protein: CASSHRDGTNQKLFF.

This chain links TRBV19 with TRBJ2-5, with D possibly being TRBD2 (6 bases). Trimming stripped 5 bases from V and 2 bases from J, with 15 bases between. Germline CDR1 is LNHDA and CDR2 is SQIVND (reference sequence). The CDR3 loop spans 15 amino acids. As DNA, the CDR3 is TGTGCCAGTAGTTCCCGGGTAGGGAGGCAAGAGACCCAGTACTTC. Residues: CASSSRVGRQETQYF.

The CDR3 region is CASKDRVRRTSGNTIYF. The CDR3, as DNA: TGTGCCAGTAAGGATCGGGTAAGAAGGACTTCTGGAAACACCATATATTTT. The chain couples TRBV19 to TRBJ1-3; D is unclear. V lost 7 bases and J lost 1, with 20 bases in between. The CDR3 totals 17 residues. Germline CDR1 is LNHDA and CDR2 is SQIVND (reference sequence).

This chain joins TRBV11-2 and TRBJ2-1, with D tentatively TRBD1 or TRBD2 (5 bases each). This CDR3 comprises 14 residues. Germline CDR1 SGHAT, CDR2 FQNNGV. The germline V and J ends were trimmed by 8 bases and 9 bases, with 20 bases remaining between them. CDR3 protein: CASGPGPASGEQFF. In DNA, the CDR3 is TGTGCCAGCGGTCCGGGACCGGCTAGTGGTGAGCAGTTCTTC.

The V and J genes are TRBV21-1 and TRBJ2-1; TRBD2, the table's D call, lacks a check against the DNA. TRBV21-1 is labeled a pseudogene. This CDR3 has 18 amino acids. In DNA, the CDR3 is TGTGCCAGCAGCAAAGTTTGGCTAGCGGGAAAGACCTACAATGAGCAGTTCTTC. It specifies CASSKVWLAGKTYNEQFF.

The CDR3, as DNA: TGTGCCAGCAGTCCCGGACAGGGGTCGTACAATGAGCAGTTCTTC. It is translated as CASSPGQGSYNEQFF. The V gene is TRBV7-9, the J gene TRBJ2-1; 9 nucleotides match TRBD1. The J segment lost 4 bases and the V segment lost 6 bases, leaving 7 bases of the junction unmatched. CDR3 length: 15 amino acids. CDR1 is SEHNR, CDR2 FQNEAQ, per germline (reference sequence).